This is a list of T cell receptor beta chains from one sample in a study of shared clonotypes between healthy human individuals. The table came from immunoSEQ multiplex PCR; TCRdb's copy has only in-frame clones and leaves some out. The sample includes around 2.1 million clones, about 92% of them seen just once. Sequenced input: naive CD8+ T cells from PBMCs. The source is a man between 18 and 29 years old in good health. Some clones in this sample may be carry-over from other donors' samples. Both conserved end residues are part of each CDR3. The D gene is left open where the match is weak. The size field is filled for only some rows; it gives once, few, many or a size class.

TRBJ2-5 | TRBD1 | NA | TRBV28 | TGTGCCAGCAGTTTCCACCCAGAGGGGGCCCAAGAGACCCAGTACTTC | CASSFHPEGAQETQYF
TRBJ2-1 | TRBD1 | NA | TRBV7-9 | TGTGCCAGCAGCCCGACCGGGACAGCCTACAATGAGCAGTTCTTC | CASSPTGTAYNEQFF
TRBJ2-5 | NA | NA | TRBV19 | TGTGCCAGTAGTATACGGAGACAGAGGGGGGAGACCCAGTACTTC | CASSIRRQRGETQYF
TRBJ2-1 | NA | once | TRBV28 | TGTGCCAGCAGCCCCCCGCACCACAATGAGCAGTTCTTC | CASSPPHHNEQFF
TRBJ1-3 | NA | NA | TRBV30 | TGTGCCTGGGGACCTACAGCTATCTCTGGAAACACCATATATTTT | CAWGPTAISGNTIYF
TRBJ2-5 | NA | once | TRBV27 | TGTGCCAGCAGTTTATTTGGCCCCGGGGAGACCCAGTACTTC | CASSLFGPGETQYF
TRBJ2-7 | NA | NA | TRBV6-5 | TGTGCCAGCAGTCCCTCGACTTACTCCTACGAGCAGTACTTC | CASSPSTYSYEQYF
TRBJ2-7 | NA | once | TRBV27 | TGTGCCAGCAGTTTAATCAGCGGCTACGAGCAGTACTTC | CASSLISGYEQYF
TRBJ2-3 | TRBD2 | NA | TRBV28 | TGTGCCAGCAATCCCGTGGGACTAGCGGGAGATACGCAGTATTTT | CASNPVGLAGDTQYF
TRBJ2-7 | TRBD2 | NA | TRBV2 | TGTGCCAGCAAAAGTACGGGAGGGATAGGGCACGAGCAGTACTTC | CASKSTGGIGHEQYF
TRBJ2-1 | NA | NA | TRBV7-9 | TGTGCCAGCAGCTTCTCTACCTCCGTTGAGCAGTTCTTC | CASSFSTSVEQFF
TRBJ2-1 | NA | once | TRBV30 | TGTGCCTGGAGTTGGAGTCGATCCTCCTACAATGAGCAGTTCTTC | CAWSWSRSSYNEQFF
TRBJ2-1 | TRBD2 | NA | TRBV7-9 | TGTGCCAGCAGCACGACTAGCGGGCATCCCTACTCCTACAATGAGCAGTTCTTC | CASSTTSGHPYSYNEQFF
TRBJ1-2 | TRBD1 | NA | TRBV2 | TGTGCCAGCATGCCTAAGCTGGGACAGGGGAACCATGGCTACACCTTC | CASMPKLGQGNHGYTF
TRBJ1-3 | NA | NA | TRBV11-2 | TGTGCCAGCAGCCTACAAGGATTTGGAAACACCATATATTTT | CASSLQGFGNTIYF
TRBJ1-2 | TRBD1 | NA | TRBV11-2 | TGTGCCAGCAGCGACCATCTGGAGAGGGGACAGCCGATGTATGGCTACACCTTC | CASSDHLERGQPMYGYTF
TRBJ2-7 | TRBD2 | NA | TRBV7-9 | TGTGCCAGCAGCTTCCTAGCGGGATCGAGCTCCTACGAGCAGTACTTC | CASSFLAGSSSYEQYF
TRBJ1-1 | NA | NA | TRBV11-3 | TGTGCCAGCAGCTTTAGGGCGAACACTGAAGCTTTCTTT | CASSFRANTEAFF
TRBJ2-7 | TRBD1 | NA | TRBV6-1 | TGTGCCAGCAGCTACGGGACAGAGTACGAGCAGTACTTC | CASSYGTEYEQYF
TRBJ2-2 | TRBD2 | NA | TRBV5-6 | TGTGCCAGCAGCCCCCCCGGACTAGCGGGAAGCACCGGGGAGCTGTTTTTT | CASSPPGLAGSTGELFF
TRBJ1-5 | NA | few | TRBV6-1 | TGTGCCAGCAGTGAGGTGGGGGTCTGGCAGCCCCAGCATTTT | CASSEVGVWQPQHF
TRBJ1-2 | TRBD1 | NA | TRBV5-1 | TGCGCCAGCAGCTGGGAGACAGGGATAAGGAACTATGGCTACACCTTC | CASSWETGIRNYGYTF
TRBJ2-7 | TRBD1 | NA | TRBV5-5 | TGTGCCAGCAGCCTGGACAGGGGCACGTTTTACGAGCAGTACTTC | CASSLDRGTFYEQYF
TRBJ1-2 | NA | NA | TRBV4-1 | TGCGCCAGCAGCCAAGGCGGGCAGCATGGCTACACCTTC | CASSQGGQHGYTF
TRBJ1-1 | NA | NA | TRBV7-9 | TGTGCCAGCAGCTTAGATCGGGCAGCTGAAGCTTTCTTT | CASSLDRAAEAFF
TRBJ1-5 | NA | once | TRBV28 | TGTGCCAGCAGTGCTCGTGGTCCATTAGAGAATCAGCCCCAGCATTTT | CASSARGPLENQPQHF
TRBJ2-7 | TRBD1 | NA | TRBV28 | TGTGCCAGCAGTGGAACGACAGGGGGCTCCTACGAGCAGTACTTC | CASSGTTGGSYEQYF
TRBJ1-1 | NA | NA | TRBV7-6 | TGTGCCAGCAGCTTATATCTCGGCAGCATGAACACTGAAGCTTTCTTT | CASSLYLGSMNTEAFF
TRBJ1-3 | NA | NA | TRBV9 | TGTGCCAGCAGCCCGACCCTCTCTGGAAACACCATATATTTT | CASSPTLSGNTIYF
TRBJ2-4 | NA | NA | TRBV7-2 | TGTGCCAGCAGCCCAACGGCACCAACCAAAAACATTCAGTACTTC | CASSPTAPTKNIQYF
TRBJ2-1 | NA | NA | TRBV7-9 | TGTGCCAGCAGCTTACCCCCTTTCCGTTATGAAGCCAATGAGCAGTTCTTC | CASSLPPFRYEANEQFF
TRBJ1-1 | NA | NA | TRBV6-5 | TGTGCCAGCAGTTACTCGAGGGAGCTTGAAGCTTTCTTT | CASSYSRELEAFF
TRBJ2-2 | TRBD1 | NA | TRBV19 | TGTGCCAGTAGCTACATAAGGGACAGGACCGGGGAGCTGTTTTTT | CASSYIRDRTGELFF
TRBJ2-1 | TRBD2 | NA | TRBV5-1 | TGCGCCAGCAGCTGGACTAGCGGGTACAATGAGCAGTTCTTC | CASSWTSGYNEQFF
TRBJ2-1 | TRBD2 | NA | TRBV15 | TGTGCCACCAGCAGCGAGCGGGAGGATGAGCAGTTCTTC | CATSSEREDEQFF
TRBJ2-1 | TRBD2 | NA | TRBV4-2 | TGTGCCAGCAGCCAAGAGCGTCCTTTGCGGGAGAGCGATCAGAGCTCCTACAATGAGCAGTTCTTC | CASSQERPLRESDQSSYNEQFF
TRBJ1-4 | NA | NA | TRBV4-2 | TGTGCCAGCAGCCAAGGAGAAGGTACTGAAAAACTGTTTTTT | CASSQGEGTEKLFF
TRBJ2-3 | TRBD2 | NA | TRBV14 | TGTGCCAGCAGCGCCAGGCGGATAGACTGGACTAGCGGGAAAACAGATACGCAGTATTTT | CASSARRIDWTSGKTDTQYF
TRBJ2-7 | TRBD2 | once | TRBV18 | TGTGCCAGCTCACCATCAGCGGGAGACTACGAGCAGTACTTC | CASSPSAGDYEQYF
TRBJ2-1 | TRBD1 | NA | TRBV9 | TGTGCCAGCAGCCAACCCAGGACAGGGGGCTTAAGTTTTTCGCCCAATGAGCAGTTCTTC | CASSQPRTGGLSFSPNEQFF
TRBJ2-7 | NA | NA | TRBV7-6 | TGTGCCAGCAGCTTAGACTACTTGGGCCAACGGGAGCAGTACTTC | CASSLDYLGQREQYF
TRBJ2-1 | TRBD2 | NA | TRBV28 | TGTGCCAGCAGTTTATTCAGCGGGGGACTCCCCTCCTACAATGAGCAGTTCTTC | CASSLFSGGLPSYNEQFF
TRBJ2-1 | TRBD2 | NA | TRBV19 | TGTGCCAGTAGTATTGGGTCTAGCGGAATCAATGAGCAGTTCTTC | CASSIGSSGINEQFF
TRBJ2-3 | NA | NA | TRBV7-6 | TGTGCCAGCAGCCCAAATACGGCGACGAATACGCAGTATTTT | CASSPNTATNTQYF
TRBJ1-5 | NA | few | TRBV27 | TGTGCCAGCAGTTTGTTTGGACCTAGCAATCAGCCCCAGCATTTT | CASSLFGPSNQPQHF
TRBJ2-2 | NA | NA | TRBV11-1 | TGTGCCAGCAGCTTAGCGCGCCCCGGGGAGCTGTTTTTT | CASSLARPGELFF
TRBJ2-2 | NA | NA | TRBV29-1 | TGCAGCGTTGAAGTACCTACCGGGACCCACACCGGGGAGCTGTTTTTT | CSVEVPTGTHTGELFF
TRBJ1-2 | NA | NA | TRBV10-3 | TGTGCCATCAGTGGGGCCCCGGACAAACATGGCTACACCTTC | CAISGAPDKHGYTF
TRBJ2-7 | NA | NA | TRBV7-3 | TGTGCCAGCAGCCCCATAGCCTACCCGACCTACGAGCAGTACTTC | CASSPIAYPTYEQYF
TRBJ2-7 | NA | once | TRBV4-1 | TGCGCCAGCAGCCCCGGTGGGTGGGACCAATACGAGCAGTACTTC | CASSPGGWDQYEQYF
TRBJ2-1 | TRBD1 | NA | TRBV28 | TGTGCCAGCAGGGACAGGGTTTACAATGAGCAGTTCTTC | CASRDRVYNEQFF
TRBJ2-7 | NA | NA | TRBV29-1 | TGCAGCGCCCAGGACAGTGCGTACGAGCAGTACTTC | CSAQDSAYEQYF
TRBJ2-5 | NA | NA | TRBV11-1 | TGTGCCAGCAGCCAAACTGGGGTCTCAGAGACCCAGTACTTC | CASSQTGVSETQYF